The source of this T cell receptor (beta chain) is a study of response to subunit inactivated influenza vaccine. CDR1 SEHNR and CDR2 FQNEAQ come from the germline V gene (reference sequence). V shed 5 bases and J shed 6 bases, with 16 bases lying between them. The CDR3 covers 15 residues. About this clonotype itself: Its specificity is unknown.

Findings and limits, study-wide: Authors proposed each seasonal influenza vaccination draws in few new T cells.

One entry per CDR3 protein results from TCRdb running MiXCR on the RT-PCR reads. The sample holds some 600,000 distinct CDR3 sequences, less than 15% seen once. Sequenced here: PBMCs from blood, sampled roughly 2 weeks before vaccination. The TCR originated in a man in his forties or fifties who received an inactivated influenza vaccine. V gene TRBV7-9 combines with J gene TRBJ2-2; the D call may be TRBD1 or TRBD2 (5 bases each). Here the CDR3 DNA reads TGTGCCAGCAGCATAGGGGCCCCAGCGGCCGGGGAGCTGTTTTTT. Amino acids: CASSIGAPAAGELFF.